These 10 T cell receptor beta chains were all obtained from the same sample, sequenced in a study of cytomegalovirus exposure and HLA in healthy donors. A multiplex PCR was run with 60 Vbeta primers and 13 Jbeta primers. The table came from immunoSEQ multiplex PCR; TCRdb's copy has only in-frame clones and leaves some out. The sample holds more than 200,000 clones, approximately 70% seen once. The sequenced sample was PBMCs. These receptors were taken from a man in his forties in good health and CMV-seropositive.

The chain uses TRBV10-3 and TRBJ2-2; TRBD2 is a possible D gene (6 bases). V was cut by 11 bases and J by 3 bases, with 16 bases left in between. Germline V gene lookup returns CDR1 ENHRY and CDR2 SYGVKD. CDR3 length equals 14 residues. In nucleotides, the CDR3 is TGTGCCGCCCGTCGGGGGTTGGACACCGGGGAGCTGTTTTTT. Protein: CAARRGLDTGELFF.

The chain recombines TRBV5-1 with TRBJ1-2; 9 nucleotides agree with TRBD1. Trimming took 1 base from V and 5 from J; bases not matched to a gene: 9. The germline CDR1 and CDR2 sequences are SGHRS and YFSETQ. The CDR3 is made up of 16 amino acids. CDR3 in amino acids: CASSLFPSDRGYGYTF. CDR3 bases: TGCGCCAGCAGCTTGTTCCCATCCGACAGGGGGTATGGCTACACCTTC.

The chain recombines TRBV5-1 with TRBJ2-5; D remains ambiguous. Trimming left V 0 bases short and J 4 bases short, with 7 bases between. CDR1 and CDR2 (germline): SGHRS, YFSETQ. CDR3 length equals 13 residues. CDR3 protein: CASSLGAGETQYF. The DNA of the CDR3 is TGCGCCAGCAGCTTGGGAGCAGGAGAGACCCAGTACTTC.

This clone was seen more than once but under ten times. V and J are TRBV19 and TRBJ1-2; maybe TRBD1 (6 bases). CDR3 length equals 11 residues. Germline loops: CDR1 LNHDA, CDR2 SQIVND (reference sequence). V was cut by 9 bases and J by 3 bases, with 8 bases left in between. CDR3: CASEGDYGYTF. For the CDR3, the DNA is TGTGCCAGCGAGGGGGACTATGGCTACACCTTC. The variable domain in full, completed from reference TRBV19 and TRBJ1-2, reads DGGITQSPKYLFRKEGQNVTLSCEQNLNHDAMYWYRQDPGQGLRLIYYSQIVNDFQKGDIAEGYSVSREKKESFPLTVTSAQKNPTAFYLCASEGDYGYTFGSGTRLTVV.

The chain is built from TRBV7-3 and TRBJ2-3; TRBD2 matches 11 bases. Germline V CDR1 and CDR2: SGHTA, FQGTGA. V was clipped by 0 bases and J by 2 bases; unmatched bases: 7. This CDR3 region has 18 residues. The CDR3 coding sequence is TGTGCCAGCAGCTTAACTAGCGGGGGGGCCAGCATCACAGATACGCAGTATTTT. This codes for CASSLTSGGASITDTQYF.

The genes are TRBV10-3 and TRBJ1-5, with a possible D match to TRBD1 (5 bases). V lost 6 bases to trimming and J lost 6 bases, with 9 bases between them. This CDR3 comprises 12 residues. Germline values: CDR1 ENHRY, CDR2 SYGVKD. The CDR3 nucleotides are TGTGCCATCAGCCGGGGGGGTCAGCCCCAGCATTTT. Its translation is CAISRGGQPQHF.

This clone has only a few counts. In nucleotides, the CDR3 is TGCGCCAGCAGCCAAGGACGGCTAGCGGGGGGGCCCGGAGGTGGGGAGCTGTTTTTT. Protein product: CASSQGRLAGGPGGGELFF. The chain is built from TRBV4-1 and TRBJ2-2, with 12 bases that match TRBD2. The germline CDR1 and CDR2 sequences are MGHRA and YSYEKL. The CDR3 length is 19 residues. J gave up 8 bases and V 1 base, and 14 bases lay outside the gene matches.

The CDR3 DNA is TGCGCCAGCAGCTCACTGACAGGGATCGGAAACACCATATATTTT. Translating it yields CASSSLTGIGNTIYF. This chain connects TRBV5-1 to TRBJ1-3; 7 nucleotides match TRBD1. The V and J ends lost 3 bases and 4 bases, in that order; junction bases with no gene match: 7. CDR1 SGHRS and CDR2 YFSETQ come from the germline V gene. This CDR3 is 15 amino acids long. Full variable domain (missing parts from reference TRBV5-1 and TRBJ1-3): KAGVTQTPRYLIKTRGQQVTLSCSPISGHRSVSWYQQTPGQGLQFLFEYFSETQRNKGNFPGRFSGRQFSNSRSEMNVSTLELGDSALYLCASSSLTGIGNTIYFGEGSWLTVV.

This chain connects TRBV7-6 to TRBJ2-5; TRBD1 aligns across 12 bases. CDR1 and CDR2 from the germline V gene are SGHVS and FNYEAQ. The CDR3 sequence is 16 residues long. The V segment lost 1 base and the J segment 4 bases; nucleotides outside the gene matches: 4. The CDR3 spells CASSLGGQGALETQYF. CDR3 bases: TGTGCCAGCAGCTTAGGGGGACAGGGGGCTTTAGAGACCCAGTACTTC. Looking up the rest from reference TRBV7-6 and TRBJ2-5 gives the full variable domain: GAGVSQSPRYKVTKRGQDVALRCDPISGHVSLYWYRQALGQGPEFLTYFNYEAQQDKSGLPNDRFSAERPEGSISTLTIQRTEQRDSAMYRCASSLGGQGALETQYFGPGTRLLVL.

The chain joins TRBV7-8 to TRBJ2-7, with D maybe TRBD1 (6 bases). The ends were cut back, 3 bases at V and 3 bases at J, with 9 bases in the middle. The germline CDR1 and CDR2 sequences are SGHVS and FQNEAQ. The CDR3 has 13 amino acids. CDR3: CASSLADSYEQYF. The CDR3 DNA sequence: TGTGCCAGCAGCTTGGCGGACAGCTACGAGCAGTACTTC.